These T cell receptor beta chains were read from a single sample in a study of blood T cell repertoires in COVID-19. Only in-frame clones appear in the TCRdb table, and some are missing; sequencing was by immunoSEQ multiplex PCR. The sample lists some 330,000 clones; 88% were seen once. Sequencing was carried out using peripheral blood. These TCRs come from a woman aged 45-65 years with active or convalescent COVID-19. Both conserved end residues are part of each CDR3. Fields, in order: V gene, J gene, D gene, clone size, CDR3 protein, CDR3 DNA. The D gene is left open where the match is weak. Clone size is given for some rows only: seen once, a few or many times, or a class if the clone is expanded.

v_call: TRBV30; j_call: TRBJ1-1; d_call: .; clone_size: .; cdr3_aa: CAWRTVWVGTEAFF; cdr3_nt: TGTGCCTGGCGGACAGTATGGGTAGGCACTGAAGCTTTCTTT
v_call: TRBV5-6; j_call: TRBJ2-2; d_call: .; clone_size: .; cdr3_aa: CATSGGPTRTGELFF; cdr3_nt: TGTGCCACTTCCGGGGGGCCGACGAGGACCGGGGAGCTGTTTTTT
v_call: TRBV11-2; j_call: TRBJ2-1; d_call: TRBD1; clone_size: .; cdr3_aa: CASSARDRGQNEQFF; cdr3_nt: TGTGCCAGCAGCGCCCGGGACAGGGGGCAGAATGAGCAGTTCTTC
v_call: TRBV20-1; j_call: TRBJ1-2; d_call: TRBD1; clone_size: many; cdr3_aa: CSAARGDGYTF; cdr3_nt: TGCAGTGCTGCCAGGGGGGATGGCTACACCTTC
v_call: TRBV4-3; j_call: TRBJ2-3; d_call: .; clone_size: .; cdr3_aa: CASSQEGAPGPTNTDTQYF; cdr3_nt: TGCGCCAGCAGCCAAGAGGGGGCTCCGGGGCCTACGAACACAGATACGCAGTATTTT
v_call: TRBV9; j_call: TRBJ2-7; d_call: TRBD1; clone_size: .; cdr3_aa: CASSGRDSDYRVIREQYF; cdr3_nt: TGTGCCAGCAGCGGCCGGGACAGTGACTACCGGGTCATTCGCGAGCAGTACTTC
v_call: TRBV11-2; j_call: TRBJ2-5; d_call: TRBD2; clone_size: .; cdr3_aa: CASSYPGGEETQYF; cdr3_nt: TGTGCCAGCAGCTATCCGGGGGGGGAAGAGACCCAGTACTTC
v_call: TRBV4-1; j_call: TRBJ2-7; d_call: .; clone_size: .; cdr3_aa: CASSQGPLTYEQYF; cdr3_nt: TGCGCCAGCAGCCAGGGGCCCCTGACCTACGAGCAGTACTTC
v_call: TRBV14; j_call: TRBJ2-7; d_call: .; clone_size: .; cdr3_aa: CASSQGFTGPSSYEQYF; cdr3_nt: TGTGCCAGCAGCCAAGGGTTTACAGGGCCAAGCTCCTACGAGCAGTACTTC
v_call: TRBV30; j_call: TRBJ1-4; d_call: .; clone_size: .; cdr3_aa: CAWSGAPSNEKLFF; cdr3_nt: TGTGCCTGGAGTGGGGCACCTTCTAATGAAAAACTGTTTTTT
v_call: TRBV4-1; j_call: TRBJ1-4; d_call: .; clone_size: .; cdr3_aa: CASSHPGGVANEKLFF; cdr3_nt: TGCGCCAGCAGCCACCCTGGGGGGGTGGCTAATGAAAAACTGTTTTTT
v_call: TRBV6-5; j_call: TRBJ2-1; d_call: TRBD1; clone_size: .; cdr3_aa: CASSSGTAGNNEQFF; cdr3_nt: TGTGCCAGCAGTTCCGGGACAGCTGGGAACAATGAGCAGTTCTTC
v_call: TRBV19; j_call: TRBJ1-6; d_call: .; clone_size: .; cdr3_aa: CASSREVDGSPLHF; cdr3_nt: TGTGCCAGTAGTAGGGAGGTGGATGGATCACCCCTCCACTTT
v_call: TRBV7-9; j_call: TRBJ2-3; d_call: .; clone_size: .; cdr3_aa: CASSVGGASWDTQYF; cdr3_nt: TGTGCCAGCAGTGTAGGGGGAGCCAGCTGGGATACGCAGTATTTT
v_call: TRBV7-2; j_call: TRBJ2-7; d_call: .; clone_size: .; cdr3_aa: CASSLDRGTYEQYF; cdr3_nt: TGTGCCAGCAGCTTAGACCGGGGGACCTACGAGCAGTACTTC
v_call: TRBV5-4; j_call: TRBJ1-1; d_call: TRBD1; clone_size: once; cdr3_aa: CASSLQGARTEAFF; cdr3_nt: TGTGCCAGCAGCCTTCAGGGGGCGAGGACTGAAGCTTTCTTT
v_call: TRBV6-2/TRBV6-3; j_call: TRBJ1-5; d_call: .; clone_size: once; cdr3_aa: CASSYSGQGNQPQHF; cdr3_nt: TGTGCCAGCAGTTACTCTGGGCAGGGAAATCAGCCCCAGCATTTT
v_call: TRBV5-5; j_call: TRBJ1-1; d_call: TRBD1; clone_size: .; cdr3_aa: CASRQGAEAFF; cdr3_nt: TGTGCCAGCCGTCAGGGGGCTGAAGCTTTCTTT
v_call: TRBV4-1; j_call: TRBJ1-2; d_call: TRBD1; clone_size: .; cdr3_aa: CASSHRDRIPYTF; cdr3_nt: TGCGCCAGCAGCCATCGGGACAGGATCCCTTACACCTTC
v_call: TRBV18; j_call: TRBJ1-3; d_call: .; clone_size: .; cdr3_aa: CASSPSSFSGNTIYF; cdr3_nt: TGTGCCAGCTCACCAAGCTCATTCTCTGGAAACACCATATATTTT
v_call: TRBV30; j_call: TRBJ2-7; d_call: .; clone_size: few; cdr3_aa: CAWMADTAYEQYF; cdr3_nt: TGTGCCTGGATGGCAGACACGGCCTACGAGCAGTACTTC
v_call: TRBV4-3; j_call: TRBJ1-4; d_call: .; clone_size: .; cdr3_aa: CASSQDPPGTNEKLFF; cdr3_nt: TGCGCCAGCAGCCAAGATCCGCCAGGAACTAATGAAAAACTGTTTTTT
v_call: TRBV30; j_call: TRBJ2-7; d_call: TRBD2; clone_size: .; cdr3_aa: CAWTRGGSDEQYF; cdr3_nt: TGTGCCTGGACCCGCGGGGGGAGCGACGAGCAGTACTTC
v_call: TRBV7-3; j_call: TRBJ1-1; d_call: TRBD1; clone_size: .; cdr3_aa: CASTNGHRGTEAFF; cdr3_nt: TGTGCCAGCACCAACGGCCACAGGGGCACTGAAGCTTTCTTT
v_call: TRBV7-2; j_call: TRBJ1-1; d_call: .; clone_size: .; cdr3_aa: CASSSRVGDTEAFF; cdr3_nt: TGTGCCAGCAGCTCCCGGGTAGGCGACACTGAAGCTTTCTTT
v_call: TRBV4-3; j_call: TRBJ2-1; d_call: .; clone_size: .; cdr3_aa: CASSPRGMANSYNEQFF; cdr3_nt: TGCGCCAGCAGTCCAAGAGGGATGGCTAACTCCTACAATGAGCAGTTCTTC
v_call: TRBV30; j_call: TRBJ1-6; d_call: TRBD1; clone_size: few; cdr3_aa: CAWRGGTGNSPLHF; cdr3_nt: TGTGCCTGGAGGGGGGGGACAGGGAATTCACCCCTCCACTTT
v_call: TRBV6-2/TRBV6-3; j_call: TRBJ2-3; d_call: .; clone_size: .; cdr3_aa: CASSWGQGTDTQYF; cdr3_nt: TGTGCCAGCAGTTGGGGACAAGGCACAGATACGCAGTATTTT
v_call: TRBV19; j_call: TRBJ1-1; d_call: .; clone_size: few; cdr3_aa: CASKPGHGSTEAFF; cdr3_nt: TGTGCCAGTAAACCGGGACATGGGTCAACTGAAGCTTTCTTT
v_call: TRBV6-1; j_call: TRBJ1-6; d_call: .; clone_size: .; cdr3_aa: CASSEGQGRRSYNSPLHF; cdr3_nt: TGTGCCAGCAGTGAAGGTCAGGGGCGACGCTCCTATAATTCACCCCTCCACTTT
v_call: TRBV9; j_call: TRBJ2-7; d_call: TRBD1; clone_size: .; cdr3_aa: CASSEQGFAGYEQYF; cdr3_nt: TGTGCCAGCAGCGAACAGGGGTTTGCGGGCTACGAGCAGTACTTC
v_call: TRBV6-5; j_call: TRBJ1-5; d_call: .; clone_size: .; cdr3_aa: CASRDYSNQPQHF; cdr3_nt: TGTGCCAGCAGGGACTATAGCAATCAGCCCCAGCATTTT
v_call: TRBV18; j_call: TRBJ2-1; d_call: TRBD2; clone_size: .; cdr3_aa: CASSPAGGSYNEQFF; cdr3_nt: TGTGCCAGCTCACCAGCGGGAGGAAGCTACAATGAGCAGTTCTTC
v_call: TRBV7-9; j_call: TRBJ1-5; d_call: .; clone_size: .; cdr3_aa: CASSLAGEGNQPQHF; cdr3_nt: TGTGCCAGCAGCTTAGCGGGGGAGGGCAATCAGCCCCAGCATTTT
v_call: TRBV7-8; j_call: TRBJ2-7; d_call: .; clone_size: few; cdr3_aa: CASSLALAVGEQYF; cdr3_nt: TGTGCCAGCAGCTTAGCGCTAGCTGTGGGCGAGCAGTACTTC
v_call: TRBV4-1; j_call: TRBJ1-1; d_call: .; clone_size: .; cdr3_aa: CASSPSSVNTEAFF; cdr3_nt: TGCGCCAGCAGCCCGTCGAGCGTGAACACTGAAGCTTTCTTT
v_call: TRBV27; j_call: TRBJ1-4; d_call: TRBD1; clone_size: once; cdr3_aa: CASSSFGTGKRKLFF; cdr3_nt: TGTGCCAGCAGCTCTTTTGGGACAGGGAAGAGAAAACTGTTTTTT
v_call: TRBV20-1; j_call: TRBJ1-4; d_call: .; clone_size: .; cdr3_aa: CSALGGEKLFF; cdr3_nt: TGCAGTGCCCTGGGGGGTGAAAAACTGTTTTTT
v_call: TRBV15; j_call: TRBJ2-4; d_call: .; clone_size: .; cdr3_aa: CATRPNLLGSKNIQYF; cdr3_nt: TGTGCCACCAGACCAAACCTTCTAGGAAGCAAAAACATTCAGTACTTC
v_call: TRBV5-4; j_call: TRBJ1-6; d_call: .; clone_size: .; cdr3_aa: CASSLQTANSPLHF; cdr3_nt: TGTGCCAGCAGCTTGCAAACAGCTAATTCACCCCTCCACTTT
v_call: TRBV19; j_call: TRBJ2-3; d_call: TRBD2; clone_size: .; cdr3_aa: CASSSVGLAGVADTQYF; cdr3_nt: TGTGCCAGTAGTTCCGTAGGACTAGCTGGCGTAGCAGATACGCAGTATTTT
v_call: TRBV19; j_call: TRBJ1-2; d_call: .; clone_size: once; cdr3_aa: CASSLESTNYGYTF; cdr3_nt: TGTGCCAGTAGTTTGGAGTCGACGAACTATGGCTACACCTTC
v_call: TRBV4-3; j_call: TRBJ1-5; d_call: .; clone_size: .; cdr3_aa: CASSQDGGMGQPQHF; cdr3_nt: TGCGCCAGCAGCCAAGATGGGGGGATGGGTCAGCCCCAGCATTTT
v_call: TRBV10-3; j_call: TRBJ2-7; d_call: .; clone_size: .; cdr3_aa: CAISDKGYEQYF; cdr3_nt: TGTGCCATCAGTGATAAGGGGTACGAGCAGTACTTC
v_call: TRBV4-1; j_call: TRBJ1-1; d_call: .; clone_size: .; cdr3_aa: CASNPRQGTEAFF; cdr3_nt: TGCGCCAGCAACCCCAGGCAGGGCACTGAAGCTTTCTTT
v_call: TRBV7-3; j_call: TRBJ2-3; d_call: .; clone_size: .; cdr3_aa: CASSSYREDTQYF; cdr3_nt: TGTGCCAGCAGCTCCTACAGGGAGGATACGCAGTATTTT
v_call: TRBV19; j_call: TRBJ2-7; d_call: TRBD1; clone_size: .; cdr3_aa: CASKSRDSSYEQYF; cdr3_nt: TGTGCCAGTAAGTCTAGGGACAGCTCCTACGAGCAGTACTTC
v_call: TRBV15; j_call: TRBJ2-2; d_call: .; clone_size: .; cdr3_aa: CATSRDYGMELFF; cdr3_nt: TGTGCCACCAGCAGAGATTACGGTATGGAGCTGTTTTTT
v_call: TRBV29-1; j_call: TRBJ1-1; d_call: .; clone_size: once; cdr3_aa: CSVEYRANTEAFF; cdr3_nt: TGCAGCGTTGAATACAGGGCGAACACTGAAGCTTTCTTT
v_call: TRBV28; j_call: TRBJ2-7; d_call: TRBD2; clone_size: .; cdr3_aa: CASSSSWGGTFREQYF; cdr3_nt: TGTGCCAGCAGTTCGAGTTGGGGGGGGACGTTCAGGGAGCAGTACTTC